A selection of T cell receptor beta chains follows, all from one sample in a study of OX40 agonist ivuxolimab in advanced cancers. Measured with immunoSEQ multiplex PCR; TCRdb has only the in-frame clones, and not every one. There are around 70,000 clones in the sample; roughly 85% occur only once, and over 6.5% lies in the top ten. The sequences come from CD4+ or CD8+ T cells sorted from blood, collected in a trial of the OX40 agonist ivuxolimab. The source of these receptors is an adult with an advanced solid tumor such as melanoma, head and neck, liver or kidney cancer. CDR3s include the opening cysteine and the closing phenylalanine or tryptophan. The D gene is left open where the match is weak. Clone size appears in some rows only: once, few, many, or a class for an expanded clone.

j_call v_call d_call clone_size cdr3_aa cdr3_nt
TRBJ2-1 TRBV9 NA NA CASSLGGYKSNEQFF TGTGCCAGCAGCCTCGGGGGTTACAAGAGCAATGAGCAGTTCTTC
TRBJ2-3 TRBV19 NA few CASSIGGRPADTQYF TGTGCCAGTAGTATAGGCGGGCGACCAGCAGATACGCAGTATTTT
TRBJ1-1 TRBV6-6 TRBD1 NA CASSTTTGGQTEAFF TGTGCCAGCAGTACTACGACAGGGGGCCAGACTGAAGCTTTCTTT
TRBJ2-1 TRBV5-1 TRBD2 few CASSYLSGGPYNEQFF TGCGCCAGCAGCTACCTTAGCGGGGGGCCCTACAATGAGCAGTTCTTC
TRBJ2-1 TRBV5-5 TRBD2 NA CASSISPGLGNEQFF TGTGCCAGCAGCATATCACCGGGACTAGGGAATGAGCAGTTCTTC
TRBJ2-5 TRBV9 TRBD2 NA CASSKTSGGNQETQYF TGTGCCAGCAGCAAAACTAGCGGGGGGAACCAAGAGACCCAGTACTTC
TRBJ2-2 TRBV11-3 NA NA CASSQEGAGGELFF TGTGCCAGCAGTCAGGAAGGGGCTGGCGGGGAGCTGTTTTTT
TRBJ2-1 TRBV30 TRBD2 NA CAWSVRAGYEFF TGTGCCTGGAGTGTAAGAGCGGGGTACGAGTTCTTC
TRBJ1-2 TRBV19 TRBD1 NA CASSQGAQGVYGYTF TGTGCCAGTAGCCAGGGGGCGCAGGGCGTCTATGGCTACACCTTC
TRBJ1-1 TRBV2 NA NA CASRDRSGTEAFF TGTGCCAGCAGAGACAGGTCGGGCACTGAAGCTTTCTTT
TRBJ2-3 TRBV10-3 TRBD1 once CAISTQFRQGATDTQYF TGTGCCATCAGCACGCAGTTTCGACAGGGGGCTACAGATACGCAGTATTTT
TRBJ2-1 TRBV28 TRBD2 NA CASSSTSGRDYNEQFF TGTGCCAGCAGTTCCACTAGCGGGAGGGATTACAATGAGCAGTTCTTC
TRBJ1-1 TRBV11-3 TRBD1 NA CASSQGGGPEAFF TGTGCCAGCAGCCAGGGAGGGGGCCCTGAAGCTTTCTTT
TRBJ2-5 TRBV6-5 NA NA CASSYRGAGETQYF TGTGCCAGCAGTTACCGGGGGGCTGGAGAGACCCAGTACTTC
TRBJ1-3 TRBV6-6 NA NA CASSYDSGNTIYF TGTGCCAGCAGTTACGACTCTGGAAACACCATATATTTT
TRBJ2-3 TRBV5-1 TRBD2 NA CASSPGGLAGTDTQYF TGCGCCAGCAGCCCGGGGGGACTAGCCGGCACAGATACGCAGTATTTT
TRBJ2-7 TRBV5-1 NA NA CASSLGPRGAEAYEQYF TGCGCCAGCAGCTTGGGACCCCGCGGAGCGGAAGCATACGAGCAGTACTTC
TRBJ2-7 TRBV6-5 NA NA CASRVSGLYEQYF TGTGCCAGCAGGGTTTCCGGATTATACGAGCAGTACTTC
TRBJ1-4 TRBV7-2 NA NA CASSLWRGEKLFF TGTGCCAGCAGCTTATGGCGAGGGGAAAAACTGTTTTTT
TRBJ1-2 TRBV30 NA NA CAWRSAGTSGYTF TGTGCCTGGAGATCGGCAGGGACCTCTGGCTACACCTTC
TRBJ2-2 TRBV7-2 NA NA CASSLEGFQNTGELFF TGTGCCAGCAGCTTAGAAGGGTTTCAGAACACCGGGGAGCTGTTTTTT
TRBJ1-1 TRBV6-5 TRBD1 few CASSGEDRAGKAFF TGTGCCAGCAGCGGGGAGGACAGGGCAGGGAAAGCTTTCTTT
TRBJ2-7 TRBV2 TRBD1 NA CATVSTGNGEQYF TGTGCCACCGTGTCGACAGGGAACGGCGAGCAGTACTTC
TRBJ2-1 TRBV7-2 TRBD2 NA CASSPLSGTRNEQFF TGTGCCAGCAGCCCCCTTAGCGGGACCCGCAATGAGCAGTTCTTC
TRBJ1-6 TRBV19 NA NA CASGWPGQNSPLHF TGTGCCAGTGGATGGCCGGGGCAGAATTCACCCCTCCACTTT
TRBJ2-3 TRBV9 NA NA CASSVDPADTQYF TGTGCCAGCAGCGTAGACCCCGCGGATACGCAGTATTTT
TRBJ1-4 TRBV30 NA NA CARTGQTNEKLFF TGTGCCCGGACCGGTCAGACTAATGAAAAACTGTTTTTT
TRBJ1-1 TRBV6-6 NA NA CASSYSWQATPEAFF TGTGCCAGCAGTTACTCGTGGCAGGCCACCCCTGAAGCTTTCTTT
TRBJ1-6 TRBV5-6 TRBD1 NA CASSMGQNNSPLHF TGTGCCAGCAGCATGGGACAGAACAATTCACCCCTCCACTTT
TRBJ2-2 TRBV11-3 NA NA CASSRQVDANTGELFF TGTGCCAGCAGCCGACAGGTCGACGCGAACACCGGGGAGCTGTTTTTT
TRBJ2-5 TRBV4-1 TRBD1 NA CASSSRLPGQGDETQYF TGCGCCAGCAGCTCACGATTGCCGGGACAGGGGGACGAGACCCAGTACTTC
TRBJ2-3 TRBV5-1 NA NA CASREVGGTDTQYF TGCGCCAGCCGCGAGGTGGGGGGCACAGATACGCAGTATTTT
TRBJ1-1 TRBV18 NA NA CASSQGRSTEAFF TGTGCCAGCTCACAGGGTCGGAGCACTGAAGCTTTCTTT
TRBJ1-3 TRBV4-1 NA NA CASSQDSQTSGNTIYF TGCGCCAGCAGCCAAGATTCCCAGACCTCTGGAAACACCATATATTTT
TRBJ2-1 TRBV5-1 TRBD1 once CASSLQGGSYNEQFF TGCGCCAGCAGCTTACAGGGGGGCTCCTACAATGAGCAGTTCTTC
TRBJ2-2 TRBV5-1 NA NA CASSLIGRNTGELFF TGCGCCAGCAGCTTGATCGGCAGGAACACCGGGGAGCTGTTTTTT
TRBJ1-5 TRBV19 TRBD1 NA CASNRQGADHQPQHF TGTGCCAGTAATAGACAGGGGGCCGACCATCAGCCCCAGCATTTT
TRBJ2-2 TRBV5-4 TRBD2 NA CASSPRGERGGRGELFF TGTGCCAGCAGTCCCCGCGGGGAGCGGGGGGGCCGAGGGGAGCTGTTTTTT
TRBJ1-4 TRBV19 TRBD1 NA CASTPGQGDEKLFF TGTGCCAGTACCCCCGGACAGGGCGACGAAAAACTGTTTTTT
TRBJ2-5 TRBV7-8 NA NA CASSSYRETQYF TGTGCCAGCAGCTCCTATAGAGAGACCCAGTACTTC
TRBJ2-3 TRBV30 NA once CAWSLQGFTDTQYF TGTGCCTGGAGTTTACAGGGTTTCACAGATACGCAGTATTTT
TRBJ2-5 TRBV9 TRBD1 NA CASSAGDRGGETQYF TGTGCCAGCAGCGCAGGTGACAGGGGGGGAGAGACCCAGTACTTC
TRBJ2-7 TRBV6-5 NA few CASSYFQEGEQYF TGTGCCAGCAGTTACTTCCAGGAGGGCGAGCAGTACTTC
TRBJ1-5 TRBV27 NA NA CASRAREEGENQPQHF TGTGCCAGCAGGGCCAGGGAGGAGGGTGAGAATCAGCCCCAGCATTTT
TRBJ1-4 TRBV2 TRBD1 NA CASSAGTGNEKLFF TGTGCCAGCAGCGCAGGGACAGGGAATGAAAAACTGTTTTTT
TRBJ2-2 TRBV5-1 NA once CASSVDVRNTGELFF TGCGCCAGCAGCGTCGACGTCAGGAACACCGGGGAGCTGTTTTTT
TRBJ2-2 TRBV7-9 NA NA CASSSELFF TGTGCCAGCAGCTCGGAGCTGTTTTTT
TRBJ2-7 TRBV9 NA NA CASSVEQGPSYEQYF TGTGCCAGCAGCGTAGAACAGGGACCATCCTACGAGCAGTACTTC
TRBJ1-3 TRBV18 NA NA CASSPNPPSSGNTIYF TGTGCCAGCTCACCTAATCCCCCGAGCTCTGGAAACACCATATATTTT
TRBJ1-6 TRBV7-9 NA NA CASSSTGGSPLHF TGTGCCAGCAGCTCAACCGGGGGTTCACCCCTCCACTTT
TRBJ2-5 TRBV5-1 TRBD1 NA CASSLGDRVETQYF TGCGCCAGCAGCTTGGGGGACAGGGTAGAGACCCAGTACTTC
TRBJ2-2 TRBV5-1 NA NA CASSFLGRRGTGELFF TGCGCCAGCAGCTTCCTGGGCCGTCGCGGCACCGGGGAGCTGTTTTTT
TRBJ2-5 TRBV2 TRBD1 NA CASSYRQGALQETQYF TGTGCCAGCAGCTACAGACAGGGGGCCCTCCAAGAGACCCAGTACTTC
TRBJ2-1 TRBV4-2 NA NA CASSQNLWGSGNEQFF TGTGCCAGCAGCCAGAACCTTTGGGGGAGCGGGAATGAGCAGTTCTTC
TRBJ1-2 TRBV5-1 TRBD1 few CASSFKGQGAHYDYGYTF TGCGCCAGCAGCTTCAAGGGACAGGGGGCTCATTATGACTATGGCTACACCTTC
TRBJ1-4 TRBV19 TRBD1 NA CASSTDRGQDMTNEKLFF TGTGCCAGTAGTACGGACAGGGGGCAAGATATGACTAATGAAAAACTGTTTTTT
TRBJ2-6 TRBV6-6 NA NA CASSYQDSSGANVLTF TGTGCCAGCAGCTACCAGGACAGCTCTGGGGCCAACGTCCTGACTTTC
TRBJ1-5 TRBV7-3 NA NA CASSLPGGPQHF TGTGCCAGCAGCCTACCGGGGGGGCCCCAGCATTTT
TRBJ2-1 TRBV15 TRBD2 few CATSQQRGSLYNEQFF TGTGCCACCAGCCAACAGCGGGGTAGCTTATACAATGAGCAGTTCTTC